One and the same sample provided the 8 T cell receptor beta chains below, sequenced in a study of response to subunit inactivated influenza vaccine. TCRdb reprocessed the RT-PCR reads via MiXCR and lists one record per CDR3 protein. The profile covers 290,000 or so distinct CDR3 sequences, with roughly 22% appearing a single time and approximately 10% taken by the ten largest. The specimen comprised PBMCs from blood, sampled approximately 22 months after vaccination. The receptors stem from a man between 50 and 70 years old who received an inactivated influenza vaccine.

The table lists this clonotype with a few counts. The chain joins TRBV28 to TRBJ1-3; D is unclear. Trimming took 5 bases from V and 9 from J, leaving 11 bases between them. The CDR3 runs 12 residues. Germline V lookup: CDR1 MDHEN, CDR2 SYDVKM. Here the CDR3 DNA reads TGTGCCAGCAGTCCACCGGGGAGCACCATATATTTT. Its protein is CASSPPGSTIYF.

The genes are TRBV20-1 and TRBJ1-5; D perhaps matches TRBD1 (5 bases). The germline V gene has CDR1 DFQATT and CDR2 SNEGSKA (reference sequence). The CDR3 totals 13 residues. Trimming pared 8 bases from V and 3 bases from J, leaving 14 bases between. This CDR3 is CSTSGTANQPQHF. CDR3 DNA sequence: TGCAGTACGAGTGGGACCGCCAATCAGCCCCAGCATTTT.

A few counts support this clonotype. The rearrangement links TRBV20-1 to TRBJ1-4; D gene uncertain. V lost 0 bases to trimming and J lost 0 bases, with 8 bases between them. This CDR3 contains 15 residues. Germline CDR1 DFQATT, CDR2 SNEGSKA (reference sequence). CDR3 residues: CSARDYRATNEKLFF. Written as DNA, the CDR3 is TGCAGTGCTAGAGACTACAGAGCAACTAATGAAAAACTGTTTTTT.

This clonotype was seen only a few times. The rearrangement uses TRBV12-3 or TRBV12-4 and TRBJ2-7; the match to TRBD2 covers 7 bases. The V and J ends lost 3 bases and 6 bases, in that order; junction bases with no gene match: 5. The CDR3 loop spans 13 amino acids. CDR3 nucleotide sequence: TGTGCCAGCAGTTTGGGCAGGGAGGGCGAGCAGTACTTC. Encoded protein: CASSLGREGEQYF.

There are a few counts of this clonotype. The genes are TRBV19 and TRBJ2-7, with a tentative D call TRBD1 (5 bases). Germline V gives CDR1 LNHDA, CDR2 SQIVND (reference sequence). Trimming shortened V by 6 bases and J by 5 bases, and 14 bases separated the two germline ends. The CDR3 length is 13 residues. Here the CDR3 DNA reads TGTGCCAGTAGGAGTCCAGGGCGACACGAGCAGTACTTC. It specifies CASRSPGRHEQYF.

This chain connects TRBV12-3 or TRBV12-4 to TRBJ1-1; possibly TRBD1 for D (5 bases). The V end lost 6 bases, the J end lost 0 bases, and 20 bases lay between the germline ends. The CDR3 runs to 17 residues. The CDR3 sequence is CASSPGDGGFMNTEAFF. CDR3 nucleotide sequence: TGTGCCAGCAGCCCCGGGGACGGCGGCTTCATGAACACTGAAGCTTTCTTT.

The J gene is TRBJ1-3, the V gene TRBV29-1; no definite D call. V gave up 6 bases and J gave up 4 bases, with 16 bases separating them. Germline V gives CDR1 SQVTM, CDR2 ANQGSEA. The CDR3 length is 14 residues. The CDR3 sequence: CSVPGQIGGNTIYF. As DNA, the CDR3 is TGCAGCGTACCCGGGCAGATAGGGGGAAACACCATATATTTT. The variable domain in full, completed from reference TRBV29-1 and TRBJ1-3, reads SAVISQKPSRDICQRGTSLTIQCQVDSQVTMMFWYRQQPGQSLTLIATANQGSEATYESGFVIDKFPISRPNLTFSTLTVSNMSPEDSSIYLCSVPGQIGGNTIYFGEGSWLTVV.

This sequence joins TRBV5-6 and TRBJ1-2; D ambiguous. CDR3 size: 13 residues. Trimming left V 4 bases short and J 5 bases short, with 12 bases between. Germline values: CDR1 SGHDT, CDR2 YYEEEE. The CDR3 sequence is CASSQFETYGYTF. The CDR3, as DNA: TGTGCCAGCAGCCAGTTCGAAACGTATGGCTACACCTTC.